This entry features one T cell receptor (beta chain) sequence. These data belong to a study of blood T cell repertoires in COVID-19. Study-level background: Italy, Spain and the United States were the sources of the convalescent and acute COVID-19 samples.

This CDR3 has 17 residues. Germline assignment: CDR1 DFQATT and CDR2 SNEGSKA (reference sequence). The V and J ends lost 6 bases and 1 base respectively, with 21 bases between them. Participants were aged 18 to 89 years, lived in roughly 23 US areas, and enrolled virtually. Using immunoSEQ multiplex PCR, the repertoire was profiled, and TCRdb retains in-frame clones only, with some absent. The profile shows about 250,000 clones, about nine tenths of them singletons. The rearrangement links TRBV20-1 to TRBJ2-2; weak D call: TRBD2 (6 bases). Material: PBMCs or T cells enriched from blood (not recorded which). The TCR sequence derives from a woman in her forties or fifties who had recovered from COVID-19. The CDR3 DNA is TGCAGTGCGAGTACAGGATTTAGCGGAAAGAACACCGGGGAGCTGTTTTTT. Protein: CSASTGFSGKNTGELFF.